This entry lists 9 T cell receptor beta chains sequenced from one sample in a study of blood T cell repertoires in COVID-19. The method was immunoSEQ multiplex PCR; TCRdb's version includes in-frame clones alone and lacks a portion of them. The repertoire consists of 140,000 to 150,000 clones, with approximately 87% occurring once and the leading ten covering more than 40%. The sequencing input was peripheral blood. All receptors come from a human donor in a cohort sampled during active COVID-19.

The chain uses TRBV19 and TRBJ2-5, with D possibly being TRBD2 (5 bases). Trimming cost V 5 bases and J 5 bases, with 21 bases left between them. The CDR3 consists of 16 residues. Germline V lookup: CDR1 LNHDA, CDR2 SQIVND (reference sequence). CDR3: CASSPHPQLGRETQYF. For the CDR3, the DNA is TGTGCCAGTAGTCCTCACCCACAACTAGGGCGGGAGACCCAGTACTTC. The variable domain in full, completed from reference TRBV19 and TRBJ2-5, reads DGGITQSPKYLFRKEGQNVTLSCEQNLNHDAMYWYRQDPGQGLRLIYYSQIVNDFQKGDIAEGYSVSREKKESFPLTVTSAQKNPTAFYLCASSPHPQLGRETQYFGPGTRLLVL.

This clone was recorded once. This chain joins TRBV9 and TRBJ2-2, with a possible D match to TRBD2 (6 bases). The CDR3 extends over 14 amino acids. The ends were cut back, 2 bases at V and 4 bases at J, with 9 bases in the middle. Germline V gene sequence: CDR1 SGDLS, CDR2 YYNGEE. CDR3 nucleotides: TGTGCCAGCAGCGTCGGCGGGACCACCGGGGAGCTGTTTTTT. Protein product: CASSVGGTTGELFF.

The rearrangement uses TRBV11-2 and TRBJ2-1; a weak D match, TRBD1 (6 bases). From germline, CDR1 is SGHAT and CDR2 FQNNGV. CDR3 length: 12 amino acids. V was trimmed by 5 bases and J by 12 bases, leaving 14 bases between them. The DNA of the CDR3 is TGTGCCAGCAGCAGAGGTGGACAGCGGCAGTTCTTC. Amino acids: CASSRGGQRQFF.

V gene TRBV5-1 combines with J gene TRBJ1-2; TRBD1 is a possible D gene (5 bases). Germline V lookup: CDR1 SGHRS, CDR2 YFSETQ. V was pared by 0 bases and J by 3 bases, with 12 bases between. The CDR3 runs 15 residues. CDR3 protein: CASSLARGWDYGYTF. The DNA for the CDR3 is TGCGCCAGCAGCTTGGCCCGGGGGTGGGACTATGGCTACACCTTC. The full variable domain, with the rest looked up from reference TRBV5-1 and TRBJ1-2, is KAGVTQTPRYLIKTRGQQVTLSCSPISGHRSVSWYQQTPGQGLQFLFEYFSETQRNKGNFPGRFSGRQFSNSRSEMNVSTLELGDSALYLCASSLARGWDYGYTFGSGTRLTVV.

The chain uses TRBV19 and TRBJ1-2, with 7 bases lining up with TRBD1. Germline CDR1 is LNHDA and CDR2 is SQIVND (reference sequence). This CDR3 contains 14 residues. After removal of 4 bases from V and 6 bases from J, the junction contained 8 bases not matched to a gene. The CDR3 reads CASSTPGTADGYTF. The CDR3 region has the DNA TGTGCCAGTAGTACCCCCGGGACAGCGGATGGCTACACCTTC.

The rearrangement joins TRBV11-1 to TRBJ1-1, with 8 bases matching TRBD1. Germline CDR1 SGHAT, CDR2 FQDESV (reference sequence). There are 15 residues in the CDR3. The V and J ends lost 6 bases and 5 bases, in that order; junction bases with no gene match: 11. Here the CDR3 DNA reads TGTGCCAGCAGTCGAAGCAGGGGGCGCGGAACTGAAGCTTTCTTT. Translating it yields CASSRSRGRGTEAFF.

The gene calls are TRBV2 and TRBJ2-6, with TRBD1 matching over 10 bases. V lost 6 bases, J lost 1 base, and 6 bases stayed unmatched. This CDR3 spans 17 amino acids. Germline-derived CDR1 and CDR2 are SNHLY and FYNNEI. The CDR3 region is CASRIRQGASGANVLTF. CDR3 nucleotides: TGTGCCAGCAGAATAAGACAGGGGGCTTCTGGGGCCAACGTCCTGACTTTC.

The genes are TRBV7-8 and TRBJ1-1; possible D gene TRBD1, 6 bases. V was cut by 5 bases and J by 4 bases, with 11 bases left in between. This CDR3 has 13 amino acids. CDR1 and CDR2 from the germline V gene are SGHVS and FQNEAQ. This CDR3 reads CASSLQGSTEAFF. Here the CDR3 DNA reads TGTGCCAGCAGCCTCCAGGGGAGCACTGAAGCTTTCTTT.

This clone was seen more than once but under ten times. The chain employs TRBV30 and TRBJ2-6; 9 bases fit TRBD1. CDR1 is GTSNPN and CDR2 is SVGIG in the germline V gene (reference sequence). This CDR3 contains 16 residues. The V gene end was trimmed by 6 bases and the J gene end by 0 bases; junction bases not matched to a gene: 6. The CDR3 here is CACQTGGSSGANVLTF. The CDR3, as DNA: TGTGCCTGTCAGACAGGGGGTTCCTCTGGGGCCAACGTCCTGACTTTC. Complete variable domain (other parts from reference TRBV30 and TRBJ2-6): SQTIHQWPATLVQPVGSPLSLECTVEGTSNPNLYWYRQAAGRGLQLLFYSVGIGQISSEVPQNLSASRPQDRQFILSSKKLLLSDSGFYLCACQTGGSSGANVLTFGAGSRLTVL.